The rows below give T cell receptor beta chains drawn from one sample of a study of blood T cell repertoires in COVID-19. Clones were read by immunoSEQ multiplex PCR, and TCRdb kept only the in-frame ones, dropping some. The sample consists of approximately 220,000 clones, around nine tenths of them appearing once. The specimen was peripheral blood. The source of these receptors is a man in his sixties with acute or convalescent COVID-19. Each CDR3 is given with its conserved first and last residue. A D gene is named only where the DNA matches it firmly. Size values are once, few and many counts, or a class for expanded clones, and some rows have none.

CASSLGGGVYNQPQHF	TGTGCCAGCAGTTTAGGGGGAGGGGTCTACAATCAGCCCCAGCATTTT	TRBJ1-5	TRBV28	NA	NA
CASSPLSHSRSGNTIYF	TGTGCCAGCTCACCACTATCCCACAGTCGCTCTGGAAACACCATATATTTT	TRBJ1-3	TRBV18	NA	NA
CASRAGTEPEKLFF	TGCGCCAGCAGGGCCGGGACAGAGCCTGAAAAACTGTTTTTT	TRBJ1-4	TRBV5-1	once	TRBD1
CASSIKVAGLVYYEQYF	TGTGCCAGTAGTATAAAAGTTGCGGGACTAGTGTACTACGAGCAGTACTTC	TRBJ2-7	TRBV19	once	TRBD2
CASSLEGQGTSLAKNIQYF	TGCGCCAGCAGCTTGGAGGGACAGGGGACAAGCCTAGCCAAAAACATTCAGTACTTC	TRBJ2-4	TRBV5-1	NA	TRBD1
CASSQVRGGGDTQYF	TGTGCCAGCAGCCAAGTCCGGGGGGGAGGAGATACGCAGTATTTT	TRBJ2-3	TRBV4-2	few	TRBD2
CASSPPPLAGGLGEQFF	TGCGCCAGCAGCCCGCCCCCCCTAGCGGGGGGGCTGGGTGAGCAGTTCTTC	TRBJ2-1	TRBV4-1	NA	TRBD2
CASRRDSNTGELFF	TGTGCCAGCAGAAGGGACAGTAACACCGGGGAGCTGTTTTTT	TRBJ2-2	TRBV6-5	NA	TRBD1
CASSYSGGVNTEAFF	TGTGCCAGCAGTTACTCAGGGGGGGTGAACACTGAAGCTTTCTTT	TRBJ1-1	TRBV6-6	NA	NA
CASSRLAGGKRELFF	TGTGCCAGCAGTCGACTAGCGGGGGGAAAAAGGGAGCTGTTTTTT	TRBJ2-2	TRBV2	NA	TRBD2
CASSHIWDRGKDEQFF	TGTGCCAGCAGCCATATTTGGGACAGGGGAAAGGATGAGCAGTTCTTC	TRBJ2-1	TRBV3-1/TRBV3-2	once	TRBD1
CASSKDSIYNSPLHF	TGTGCCAGCAGCAAGGACAGCATCTATAATTCACCCCTCCACTTT	TRBJ1-6	TRBV7-6	once	NA
CASRKQGTGGAYNEQFF	TGTGCCAGCAGGAAACAGGGAACGGGGGGGGCCTACAATGAGCAGTTCTTC	TRBJ2-1	TRBV3-1/TRBV3-2	NA	TRBD2
CASSLGQVAYEQYF	TGCGCCAGCAGCTTAGGCCAGGTAGCCTACGAGCAGTACTTC	TRBJ2-7	TRBV5-1	NA	NA
CASSHGQGRTNEQYF	TGTGCCAGCAGCCACGGACAGGGGAGGACCAACGAGCAGTACTTC	TRBJ2-7	TRBV3-1/TRBV3-2	NA	TRBD1
CASSSQAAPYEQYF	TGTGCCAGTAGTAGCCAAGCAGCGCCCTACGAGCAGTACTTC	TRBJ2-7	TRBV19	NA	NA
CASSPGRDRVDQPQHF	TGTGCCAGCAGCCCCGGCCGGGACAGGGTCGATCAGCCCCAGCATTTT	TRBJ1-5	TRBV5-5	NA	TRBD1
CASSPEDYPNTEAFF	TGTGCCAGTAGTCCAGAAGACTACCCGAACACTGAAGCTTTCTTT	TRBJ1-1	TRBV19	few	NA
CASSLMGQKEAFF	TGTGCCAGCAGTTTGATGGGACAGAAAGAAGCTTTCTTT	TRBJ1-1	TRBV27	NA	TRBD1
CASRPGLPVAVWTQYF	TGTGCCAGCAGACCGGGACTCCCGGTCGCCGTGTGGACCCAGTACTTC	TRBJ2-5	TRBV3-1/TRBV3-2	NA	NA
CASSIRTVQETQYF	TGTGCCAGCAGCATCCGGACAGTCCAAGAGACCCAGTACTTC	TRBJ2-5	TRBV13	NA	NA
CASSPEGALARQETQYF	TGTGCCAGCAGCCCGGAGGGGGCCCTAGCGCGCCAAGAGACCCAGTACTTC	TRBJ2-5	TRBV7-6	NA	NA